The 29 T cell receptor beta chains below all came from one sample that was sequenced in a study of T cells in Graves' hyperthyroidism and ophthalmopathy. It was RNA transcripts that yielded the amplified TCR beta CDR3 regions. Carried out on the TCR CDR3, a first-round RT-PCR used the HTBI primer set. TCRdb re-derived calls from the multiplex PCR reads in MiXCR, one entry per CDR3 protein. The table includes 300,000 or so distinct CDR3 sequences, roughly 18% detected once. The sequenced sample was blood. The source of these receptors is a woman between 50 and 59 years old with Graves' hyperthyroidism.

This chain joins TRBV6-1 and TRBJ2-7; D possibly corresponds to TRBD1 (6 bases). Germline CDR1 reads MNHNS; CDR2 reads SASEGT. V dropped 8 bases and J dropped 3 bases, with 20 bases sitting between them. The CDR3 loop spans 15 amino acids. The CDR3 nucleotides are TGTGCCAGCCGCCCCCTCGAGGGCAGGGGCTACGAGCAGTACTTC. Its protein product is CASRPLEGRGYEQYF.

The chain recombines TRBV11-2 with TRBJ1-1; D gene uncertain. Germline-derived CDR1 and CDR2 are SGHAT and FQNNGV. Trimming pared 2 bases from V and 0 bases from J, leaving 13 bases between. CDR3 size: 16 residues. This CDR3 is CASSLPAGIMNTEAFF. In nucleotides, the CDR3 is TGTGCCAGCAGCTTACCGGCGGGGATTATGAACACTGAAGCTTTCTTT.

The chain has TRBV7-8 and TRBJ2-7; 8 bases align to TRBD1. There are 16 residues in the CDR3. Germline V gene data show CDR1 as SGHVS and CDR2 as FQNEAQ. J gave up 0 bases and V 4 bases, and 8 bases lay outside the gene matches. The CDR3 spells CASSSGTGSSSYEQYV. The DNA for the CDR3 is TGTGCCAGCAGCTCCGGGACAGGTTCTAGCTCCTACGAGCAGTACGTC.

The V call is TRBV20-1, the J call TRBJ2-5; 8 bases agree with TRBD2. This CDR3 is built from 13 residues. The germline gives CDR1 DFQATT, CDR2 SNEGSKA (reference sequence). DNA of the CDR3: TGCAGCGGCCGGGGGGGGCTACAAGAGACCCAGTACTTC. This translates into CSGRGGLQETQYF.

In its sample, this clonotype was seen a few times. V usage is TRBV2 and J usage is TRBJ2-7; tentative D call: TRBD1 (5 bases). The length of the CDR3 is 15 residues. The V gene's germline CDR1 is SNHLY and CDR2 FYNNEI. V lost 2 bases, J lost 4 bases, and 15 bases lay in between. CDR3 region: CASSETPGLGYEQYF. The DNA for the CDR3 is TGTGCCAGCAGTGAAACCCCAGGGCTCGGGTACGAGCAGTACTTC.

This clonotype has more than one count but fewer than ten. The chain is built from TRBV5-1 and TRBJ2-3; the D is unclear. The CDR3 contains 15 residues. The germline gives CDR1 SGHRS, CDR2 YFSETQ. Trimming left V 4 bases short and J 3 bases short, with 15 bases between. CDR3 DNA: TGCGCCAGCAGCCCTTCCGGAAGGTTGACAGATACGCAGTATTTT. Protein product: CASSPSGRLTDTQYF.

Ten or more counts support this clonotype. J is TRBJ1-2 and V is TRBV13; D remains unclear. The germline V gene has CDR1 PRHDT and CDR2 FYEKMQ (reference sequence). V was shortened by 6 bases and J by 0 bases, with 11 bases between the two germline ends. CDR3 length: 14 residues. The CDR3 DNA sequence: TGTGCCAGCAGAGAGGACGGTTCTAACTATGGCTACACCTTC. Translation: CASREDGSNYGYTF.

In this sample, this clonotype turned up many times. This chain connects TRBV27 to TRBJ2-1; 8 bases agree with TRBD1. The germline V gene has CDR1 MNHEY and CDR2 SMNVEV (reference sequence). Trimming took 5 bases from V and 4 from J; bases not matched to a gene: 7. The CDR3 contains 15 residues. The CDR3 protein is CASSRAGDRYNEQFF. For the CDR3, the DNA is TGTGCCAGCAGTAGGGCCGGGGACAGGTACAATGAGCAGTTCTTC.

This clonotype was recorded a few times. The chain joins TRBV20-1 to TRBJ2-1; TRBD2 aligns across 10 bases. The CDR3 covers 15 residues. Germline CDR1 is DFQATT and CDR2 is SNEGSKA (reference sequence). V was pared by 2 bases and J by 4 bases, with 5 bases of the junction left unmatched. This chain's CDR3 is CSARPTSGKYNEQFF. The DNA of the CDR3 is TGCAGTGCTAGACCTACTAGCGGGAAGTACAATGAGCAGTTCTTC.

This clonotype was detected ten times or more. The V and J genes are TRBV7-2 and TRBJ2-7; TRBD2 agrees at 13 bases. Germline V lookup: CDR1 SGHTA, CDR2 FQGNSA. J lost 7 bases, V lost 3 bases, and 6 bases had no gene match. This CDR3 comprises 15 residues. The CDR3 protein is CASSFQLAGGREQYF. The CDR3 DNA is TGTGCCAGCAGCTTCCAACTAGCGGGAGGGCGGGAGCAGTACTTC.

This rearrangement joins TRBV5-1 to TRBJ2-2, with 8 bases identical to TRBD2. Germline trimming cut 3 bases from V and 7 bases from J; bases unmatched to any gene: 5. There are 14 residues in the CDR3. The germline CDR1 and CDR2 sequences are SGHRS and YFSETQ. The CDR3, as DNA: TGCGCCAGCAGCTATAGCGGGGTGAACGGGGAGCTGTTTTTT. Protein product: CASSYSGVNGELFF.

The chain joins TRBV20-1 to TRBJ1-6; 8 bases align to TRBD1. This CDR3 comprises 13 residues. Germline-derived CDR1 and CDR2 are DFQATT and SNEGSKA (reference sequence). Trimming took 0 bases from V and 11 from J; bases not matched to a gene: 3. The CDR3 sequence is CSARDPRGPPLHF. As DNA, the CDR3 is TGCAGTGCTAGAGATCCCAGGGGGCCACCCCTCCACTTT.

In the case of this clonotype: A read error may account for a junction end that differs from germline. V and J are TRBV2 and TRBJ2-2, with a tentative D call TRBD2 (5 bases). Looked up from germline, CDR1 is SNHLY and CDR2 is FYNNEI. CDR3 length: 13 residues. The CDR3 nucleotides are TGTGCCAGCACGCAGGATTTCACCGGGGAGCTGGTTTTT. Residues: CASTQDFTGELVF.

The chain joins TRBV11-2 to TRBJ1-2, with D hard to call. The V gene lost 5 bases and the J gene lost 4 bases, with 11 bases spanning the gap. CDR3 length equals 13 residues. Germline lookup yields CDR1 SGHAT and CDR2 FQNNGV. The CDR3 DNA sequence: TGTGCCAGCAGCCCTCGAGGACGCTATGGCTACACCTTC. Translating it yields CASSPRGRYGYTF.

V is TRBV4-2 and J is TRBJ1-4; D remains unclear. The CDR3 covers 16 residues. Germline V CDR1 and CDR2: LGHNA, YNFKEQ. V was clipped by 4 bases and J by 6 bases, with 18 bases between them. Here the CDR3 reads CASSREPGQEDEKLFF. The CDR3 nucleotides read TGTGCCAGCAGCCGAGAACCGGGCCAGGAGGATGAAAAACTGTTTTTT.

V gene TRBV4-2 combines with J gene TRBJ1-4; TRBD1 agrees at 9 bases. The germline V gene has CDR1 LGHNA and CDR2 YNFKEQ. The V and J ends lost 2 bases and 5 bases, in that order; junction bases with no gene match: 6. This CDR3 spans 16 amino acids. CDR3 protein: CASSQLTGTGNEKLFF. DNA of the CDR3: TGTGCCAGCAGCCAACTTACCGGGACAGGGAATGAAAAACTGTTTTTT.

V gene TRBV19 combines with J gene TRBJ2-1; the D is unclear. V gave up 0 bases and J gave up 4 bases, with 16 bases separating them. Germline values: CDR1 LNHDA, CDR2 SQIVND (reference sequence). This CDR3 contains 17 residues. CDR3 DNA: TGTGCCAGTAGTATAGATCGGTGGCTGAGTTCTTACAATGAGCAGTTCTTC. It codes for CASSIDRWLSSYNEQFF. Based on the CDR3 plus reference TRBV19 and TRBJ2-1, the full variable domain is DGGITQSPKYLFRKEGQNVTLSCEQNLNHDAMYWYRQDPGQGLRLIYYSQIVNDFQKGDIAEGYSVSREKKESFPLTVTSAQKNPTAFYLCASSIDRWLSSYNEQFFGPGTRLTVL.

This clonotype was counted at least ten times. The rearrangement links TRBV7-9 to TRBJ1-2, with D unresolved. The V end was cut by 5 bases, the J end by 1 base, with 5 bases between. There are 12 residues in the CDR3. Germline V gives CDR1 SEHNR, CDR2 FQNEAQ (reference sequence). CDR3 in DNA: TGTGCCAGCAGCGGGGTTAACTATGGCTACACCTTC. Its protein is CASSGVNYGYTF.

The CDR3 here is CASSADSYEQYV. CDR3 DNA sequence: TGCGCCAGCAGCGCGGACAGCTACGAGCAGTACGTC. The chain has TRBV5-1 and TRBJ2-7, with D tentatively TRBD1 (6 bases). Trimming stripped 4 bases from V and 3 bases from J, with 8 bases between. This CDR3 contains 12 residues. CDR1 SGHRS and CDR2 YFSETQ come from the germline V gene.

This chain joins TRBV24-1 and TRBJ1-2; D call uncertain. Germline loops: CDR1 KGHDR, CDR2 SFDVKD. This CDR3 spans 12 amino acids. The V and J ends lost 4 bases and 5 bases respectively, with 7 bases between them. CDR3 coding DNA: TGTGCCACCAGTGAGGAGGGATATGGCTACACCTTC. Amino acids: CATSEEGYGYTF.

The rearrangement uses TRBV19 and TRBJ2-1; 8 bases line up with TRBD2. The germline CDR1 and CDR2 sequences are LNHDA and SQIVND (reference sequence). V lost 6 bases, J lost 0 bases, and 16 bases stayed unmatched. This CDR3 has 19 amino acids. This CDR3 reads CASSPPGLAGALSYNEQFF. Written as DNA, the CDR3 is TGTGCCAGTAGCCCCCCTGGGCTAGCGGGCGCCCTCTCCTACAATGAGCAGTTCTTC.

This clonotype has just a few counts. The chain combines TRBV12-3 or TRBV12-4 with TRBJ1-2, with D hard to call. Trimming pared 6 bases from V and 5 bases from J, leaving 13 bases between. This CDR3 has 13 residues. This CDR3 reads CASSNSGRYGYTF. The CDR3 coding sequence is TGTGCCAGCAGCAACAGCGGAAGGTATGGCTACACCTTC.

The sample holds many counts of this clonotype. The chain is built from TRBV12-3 or TRBV12-4 and TRBJ1-1, with D tentatively TRBD1 (5 bases). V was cut by 7 bases and J by 9 bases, with 18 bases left in between. The CDR3 contains 13 residues. The CDR3 region is CASTLLGTGQAFF. Here the CDR3 DNA reads TGTGCCAGCACCCTCCTCGGCACGGGGCAAGCTTTCTTT.

In regard to this clonotype: The final CDR3 position lacks the conserved phenylalanine or tryptophan, pointing to a likely read error. The CDR3 region is CASSRGGANNEQFL. The CDR3 nucleotides read TGTGCCAGCAGCCGGGGCGGGGCTAACAATGAGCAGTTCCTC. The rearrangement uses TRBV7-9 and TRBJ2-1, with a possible D match to TRBD2 (6 bases). The V end was cut by 5 bases, the J end by 5 bases, with 13 bases between. The CDR3 is 14 amino acids. The germline gives CDR1 SEHNR, CDR2 FQNEAQ (reference sequence).

This sequence joins TRBV7-9 and TRBJ1-1; 7 nucleotides line up with TRBD1. With 4 bases clipped from V and 6 bases from J, the junction kept 11 bases outside the gene matches. Germline V gene sequence: CDR1 SEHNR, CDR2 FQNEAQ (reference sequence). The CDR3 has 15 amino acids. CDR3 DNA: TGTGCCAGCAGCTCTTACCGGGACAGCGGGGCTGAAGCTTTCTTT. Its protein product is CASSSYRDSGAEAFF.

The rearrangement joins TRBV5-1 to TRBJ1-2; TRBD1 might be the D (6 bases). The CDR3 contains 16 residues. V was cut by 0 bases and J by 2 bases, with 14 bases left in between. CDR1 is SGHRS and CDR2 is YFSETQ in the germline V gene. In DNA, the CDR3 is TGCGCCAGCAGCTTGGCGGCAGGGGTTTCAAACTATGGCTACACCTTC. Translated, it gives CASSLAAGVSNYGYTF.

This clonotype was found a few times. The rearrangement joins TRBV5-6 to TRBJ2-5, with D tentatively TRBD2 (7 bases). The germline V gene encodes CDR1 SGHDT and CDR2 YYEEEE. The CDR3 is made up of 14 amino acids. V gave up 4 bases and J gave up 5 bases, with 15 bases separating them. This CDR3 is CASSPGGPAETQYF. In DNA form, the CDR3 reads TGTGCCAGCAGCCCGGGGGGCCCGGCGGAGACCCAGTACTTC.

This clonotype was counted at least ten times. The gene calls are TRBV30 and TRBJ2-7, with D possibly called TRBD1 or TRBD2 (5 bases each). The CDR3 sequence is 14 residues long. V lost 4 bases to trimming and J lost 2 bases, with 15 bases between them. The V gene's germline CDR1 is GTSNPN and CDR2 SVGIG (reference sequence). The CDR3 spells CAWIARGAPYEQYF. CDR3 nucleotide sequence: TGTGCCTGGATCGCTCGAGGGGCCCCCTACGAGCAGTACTTC.

V usage is TRBV7-9 and J usage is TRBJ2-3; D is ambiguous. CDR3 length: 14 amino acids. V was pared by 5 bases and J by 1 base, with 10 bases between. Germline V gene sequence: CDR1 SEHNR, CDR2 FQNEAQ (reference sequence). CDR3 protein: CASSLPGRTDTQYF. CDR3 DNA: TGTGCCAGCAGCCTGCCTGGCCGCACAGATACGCAGTATTTT.